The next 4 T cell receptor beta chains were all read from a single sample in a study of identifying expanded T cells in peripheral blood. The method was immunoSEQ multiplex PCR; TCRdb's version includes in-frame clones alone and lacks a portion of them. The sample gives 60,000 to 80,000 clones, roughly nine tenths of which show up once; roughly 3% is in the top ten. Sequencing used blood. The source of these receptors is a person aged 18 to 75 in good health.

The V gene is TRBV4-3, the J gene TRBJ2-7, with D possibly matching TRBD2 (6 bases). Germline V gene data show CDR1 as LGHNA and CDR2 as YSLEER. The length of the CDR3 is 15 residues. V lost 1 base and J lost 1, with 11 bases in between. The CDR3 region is CASSQGDSGSYEQYF. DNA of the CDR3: TGCGCCAGCAGCCAAGGTGATAGCGGATCCTACGAGCAGTACTTC.

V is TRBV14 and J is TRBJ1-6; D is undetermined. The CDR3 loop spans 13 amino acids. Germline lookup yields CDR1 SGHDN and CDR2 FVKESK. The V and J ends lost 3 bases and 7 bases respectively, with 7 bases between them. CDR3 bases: TGTGCCAGCAGCCAGCTTCAGAATTCACCCCTCCACTTT. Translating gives CASSQLQNSPLHF.

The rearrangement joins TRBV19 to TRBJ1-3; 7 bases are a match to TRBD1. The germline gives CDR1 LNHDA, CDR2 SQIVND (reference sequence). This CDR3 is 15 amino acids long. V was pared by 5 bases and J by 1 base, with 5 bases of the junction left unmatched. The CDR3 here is CASSVLTGSGNTIYF. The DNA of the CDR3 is TGTGCCAGTAGTGTTCTGACAGGGTCTGGAAACACCATATATTTT.

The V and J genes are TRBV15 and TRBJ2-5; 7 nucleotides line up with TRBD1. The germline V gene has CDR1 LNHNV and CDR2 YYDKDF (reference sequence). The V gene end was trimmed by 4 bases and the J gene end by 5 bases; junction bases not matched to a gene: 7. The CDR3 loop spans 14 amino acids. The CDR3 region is CATSTRQGRETQYF. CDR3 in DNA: TGTGCCACCAGCACCCGACAGGGCCGGGAGACCCAGTACTTC.